The rows below give T cell receptor beta chains drawn from one sample of a study of shared clonotypes between healthy human individuals. Sequenced by immunoSEQ multiplex PCR; TCRdb stores in-frame clones only, minus some. The sample includes about 470,000 clones, 79% of them seen just once. Source material: PBMCs. These receptors were collected from a woman aged 40 to 50 in good health. Some clones in this sample may be carry-over from other donors' samples. CDR3s include the opening cysteine and the closing phenylalanine or tryptophan.

J,V,CDR3
TRBJ1-2,TRBV16,CASSQSSGSLYGYTF
TRBJ1-2,TRBV6-5,CASSRGGQGYGYTF
TRBJ2-7,TRBV29-1,CSVGLAGTYEQYF
TRBJ2-1,TRBV11-2,CASSREEISGGAYNEQFF
TRBJ2-3,TRBV28,CASSLGTGKSTDTQYF
TRBJ2-1,TRBV25-1,CASTKGDNEQFF
TRBJ2-7,TRBV6-6,CASSYGLAYTDYEQYF
TRBJ2-1,TRBV4-2,CASSQSVEQFF
TRBJ1-1,TRBV6-6,CASTLQGGTEAFF
TRBJ2-3,TRBV5-1,CASTPGVGTDTQYF
TRBJ2-1,TRBV7-9,CASSSFRGPLHEQFF
TRBJ1-1,TRBV14,CASSHIQGLGNTEAFF
TRBJ1-3,TRBV27,CASSPARDSSGNTIYF
TRBJ1-5,TRBV6-1,CASSDRGVGYQPQHF
TRBJ2-7,TRBV7-9,CASRKGESYEQYF
TRBJ1-5,TRBV5-1,CASSLRGVCQPQHF
TRBJ2-3,TRBV2,CASSEATGNWGAQYF
TRBJ1-2,TRBV28,CASSLPRGRNYGYTF
TRBJ1-1,TRBV5-1,CASSFDRDEEVFF
TRBJ2-1,TRBV5-6,CASSSTLAGGLQRGNEQFF
TRBJ2-7,TRBV4-3,CASSQDVAGSYEQYF
TRBJ2-2,TRBV7-2,CASSDLLGELFF
TRBJ2-6,TRBV7-9,CASSPPGGANVLTF
TRBJ2-7,TRBV2,CASNGQLGAVHEQYF
TRBJ2-6,TRBV15,CATSKERRPGANVLTF
TRBJ1-6,TRBV30,CAWSGGQINSPLHF
TRBJ2-7,TRBV28,CASSTSGTSGSPNLYEQYF
TRBJ2-7,TRBV2,CASSPDRRSSYEQYF
TRBJ2-3,TRBV10-3,CAISESASGRGKDTQYF